This TCR beta chain was sequenced for a study of prognosis after radiotherapy for stage I lung cancer. On the study more broadly: Enrollment began in 2018 and ended in the first half of 2019; the enrolled patients had stage I non-small cell lung cancer. None of the non-small cell lung cancer patients was considered medically operable. 10 to 15 men and over five women, aged about 53 to 95 and with a median age of approximately 70 years, made up the patients.

The germline V gene encodes CDR1 SGHTA and CDR2 FQGNSA. Trimming removed 5 bases from V and 6 bases from J, with 13 bases in between. This CDR3 region has 13 residues. Genomic DNA was the source, and TCR beta CDR3 was amplified from it by two-round multiplex PCR. Initially, in first-round PCR, primers specific to each TRBV and TRBJ gene were used. TCRdb recomputed calls from the multiplex PCR reads with MiXCR, one row per CDR3 protein. The sample lists about 36,000 distinct CDR3 sequences, approximately 29% seen once, with roughly a quarter in the top ten. The table lists this clonotype with many counts. What it binds is unknown. Study-level results: The median unique TCR clone count dropped from around 10,000 to 6,500 after stereotactic body radiation therapy.

The sequencing here drew on PBMCs, taken before or after stereotactic body radiation therapy (not recorded which). The chain has TRBV7-2 and TRBJ2-5; no firm D call. The receptor was derived from a donor at least 50 years old with non-small cell lung cancer. This CDR3 reads CASSHTGGKTQYF. DNA for the CDR3: TGTGCCAGCAGCCACACGGGCGGTAAGACCCAGTACTTC.